The 5 T cell receptor beta chains presented below share a single source sample, sequenced in a study of blood T cell repertoires in COVID-19. The protocol was immunoSEQ multiplex PCR, while the TCRdb copy is restricted to in-frame clones and leaves out a portion. Among over 100,000 clones listed, roughly 85% were seen once. Sequenced material: peripheral blood. These receptors were obtained from a man in his forties or fifties with acute or convalescent COVID-19.

In this sample, this clone turned up a few times. The identical CDR3 is also encoded by other nucleotide sequences in the sample. V usage is TRBV28 and J usage is TRBJ1-4; TRBD1 matches 7 bases. V was clipped by 8 bases and J by 8 bases; unmatched bases: 11. Looked up from germline, CDR1 is MDHEN and CDR2 is SYDVKM. The CDR3 consists of 14 residues. The CDR3 bases are TGTGCCAGCCTTCGACAGGGTTTCCGGGAAAAACTGTTTTTT. Translated: CASLRQGFREKLFF.

The V and J genes are TRBV29-1 and TRBJ1-2, with D unresolved. V was clipped by 2 bases and J by 4 bases, with 8 bases between them. The length of the CDR3 is 12 residues. Germline CDR1 is SQVTM and CDR2 is ANQGSEA. The CDR3 nucleotides are TGCAGCGTTGAACGGGGTGTCTATGGCTACACCTTC. Translation gives CSVERGVYGYTF.

This rearrangement joins TRBV6-1 to TRBJ2-3, with 10 positions matching TRBD2. The trim removed 0 bases at V and 6 bases at J, leaving 6 bases unmatched. This CDR3 region has 16 residues. The germline V gene encodes CDR1 MNHNS and CDR2 SASEGT. The CDR3 bases are TGTGCCAGCAGTGAAGCTTCGAGCGGGAGGGGTGATACGCAGTATTTT. Translation gives CASSEASSGRGDTQYF.

The rearrangement links TRBV10-3 to TRBJ1-3; 8 bases map to TRBD1. Trimming at V came to 9 bases and at J to 1 base, leaving 5 bases not matched to a gene. Germline V CDR1 and CDR2: ENHRY, SYGVKD. The CDR3 has 14 residues. This CDR3 reads CAIGQGPSGNTIYF. CDR3 sequence (DNA): TGTGCCATAGGACAGGGACCATCTGGAAACACCATATATTTT.

This clone appeared a single time. This rearrangement joins TRBV25-1 to TRBJ2-3; D is possibly TRBD2 (6 bases). This CDR3 is built from 12 residues. Germline-derived CDR1 and CDR2 are MGHDK and SYGVNS. V lost 7 bases, J lost 4 bases, and 9 bases lay in between. The CDR3, as DNA: TGTGCCAGCATGGCGGGGCCAGATACGCAGTATTTT. This gives the protein CASMAGPDTQYF.